Each of the 18 T cell receptor beta chains below was sequenced from the same sample in a study. TCRdb fed the 5' RACE reads into MiXCR, producing one record per CDR3 protein. The sample holds about 8,900 distinct CDR3 sequences, roughly 29% seen once. Source material: naive CD4+ T cells sorted from a lymph node. Subset specified: naive CD4+ T cells, CD4+CD45RA+CD25-. The receptors stem from a female donor with breast cancer.

This clonotype has at least ten counts. The chain joins TRBV18 to TRBJ2-5, with D hard to call. Per the germline V gene, CDR1 is KGHSH and CDR2 is LQKENI. Between the trimmed V and J ends, which lost 5 bases and 0 bases, there was a span of 4 bases. The CDR3 is made up of 12 amino acids. The CDR3 DNA follows: TGTGCCAGCTCAACGTACCAAGAGACCCAGTACTTC. Its protein is CASSTYQETQYF.

The V gene is TRBV4-1, the J gene TRBJ2-2; D gene ambiguous. Germline CDR1 MGHRA, CDR2 YSYEKL. The CDR3 length is 15 residues. V was trimmed by 5 bases and J by 2 bases, leaving 12 bases between them. The CDR3 DNA is TGCGCCAGCAGCTTCCCGTGGCGCAACACCGGGGAGCTGTTTTTT. Protein: CASSFPWRNTGELFF.

This clonotype was detected only a few times. The CDR3 DNA reads TGTGCCAGTAGTGGGATGACTAGTATTGGGAACACCGGGGAGCTGTTTTTT. This translates into CASSGMTSIGNTGELFF. This chain joins TRBV19 and TRBJ2-2; tentative D call: TRBD2 (6 bases). Trimming took off 5 bases at V and 1 base at J, with 17 bases between the two ends. This CDR3 region has 17 residues. From germline, CDR1 is LNHDA and CDR2 SQIVND (reference sequence).

This clonotype was counted many times. V gene TRBV6-5 combines with J gene TRBJ1-3; D call uncertain. V was shortened by 6 bases and J by 1 base, with 16 bases between the two germline ends. CDR1 is MNHEY and CDR2 is SVGAGI in the germline V gene. The CDR3 sequence is 16 residues long. Here the CDR3 DNA reads TGTGCCAGCAGCCTTCAGAGGCCCTGGTCTGGAAACACCATATATTTT. This codes for CASSLQRPWSGNTIYF.

This clonotype counts as medium-sized (0.01 to 0.1%). V is TRBV12-3 or TRBV12-4 and J is TRBJ2-1; 13 bases line up with TRBD2. The CDR3 consists of 17 residues. The ends lost 4 bases at V and 4 bases at J; junction bases unmatched: 7. The chain's CDR3 is CASSSMGLAGRYNEQFF. CDR3 DNA: TGTGCCAGCAGTTCTATGGGACTAGCGGGAAGATACAATGAGCAGTTCTTC.

This clonotype has a handful of counts. This chain connects TRBV4-1 to TRBJ2-7, with D possibly being TRBD1 or TRBD2 (6 bases each). The germline V gene has CDR1 MGHRA and CDR2 YSYEKL. This CDR3 spans 14 amino acids. Deletions cut 0 bases from V and 12 bases from J, with 18 bases between. For the CDR3, the DNA is TGCGCCAGCAGCCAAGATTTAGGGGCCGGGGGCACGTACTTC. Protein sequence: CASSQDLGAGGTYF.

This clonotype was recorded at least ten times. The genes are TRBV9 and TRBJ1-1; possibly TRBD1 for D (5 bases). The CDR3 loop spans 15 amino acids. Germline CDR1 SGDLS, CDR2 YYNGEE. The ends were cut back, 0 bases at V and 1 base at J, with 10 bases in the middle. The CDR3 is CASSVDGQGNTEAFF. The CDR3 region has the DNA TGTGCCAGCAGCGTAGATGGGCAGGGGAACACTGAAGCTTTCTTT.

The V gene is TRBV6-1, the J gene TRBJ2-5, with 8 bases matching TRBD1. Germline values: CDR1 MNHNS, CDR2 SASEGT. The V and J ends lost 6 bases and 4 bases, in that order; junction bases with no gene match: 4. This CDR3 has 13 residues. CDR3 nucleotide sequence: TGTGCCAGCAGCAGGGGGCTTGGAGAGACCCAGTACTTC. This sequence encodes CASSRGLGETQYF.

This clonotype was detected many times. CDR3 residues: CATSARDRGDSPLHF. The CDR3, as DNA: TGTGCCACCAGCGCCCGGGACAGGGGGGACTCACCCCTCCACTTT. The chain is built from TRBV15 and TRBJ1-6; 11 bases agree with TRBD1. CDR3 length: 15 residues. V lost 5 bases to trimming and J lost 10 bases; unmatched junction nucleotides: 7. Germline V gives CDR1 LNHNV, CDR2 YYDKDF (reference sequence).

This clonotype was counted ten times or more. The gene calls are TRBV7-8 and TRBJ2-7; 12 nucleotides match TRBD1. With 7 bases clipped from V and 5 bases from J, the junction kept 9 bases outside the gene matches. The CDR3 spans 15 residues. Germline V gene lookup returns CDR1 SGHVS and CDR2 FQNEAQ. The CDR3 spells CASTVRDRGLDEQYF. The CDR3 region has the DNA TGTGCCAGCACCGTAAGGGACAGGGGGCTAGACGAGCAGTACTTC.

This clonotype has a single count. One junction end does not reproduce the germline sequence, and a read error may be involved. The chain has TRBV5-1 and TRBJ2-5; D may be TRBD1 (5 bases). CDR1 SGHRS and CDR2 YFSETQ come from the germline V gene. The CDR3 consists of 15 residues. DNA of the CDR3: TGCGCCAGCAGCTTTGCAGGGTTTGGTCAAGAGGCCCAGTACTTC. Translation gives CASSFAGFGQEAQYF.

The sample holds many counts of this clonotype. This chain connects TRBV20-1 to TRBJ1-4, with D perhaps TRBD1 (6 bases). The CDR3 contains 15 residues. From germline, CDR1 is DFQATT and CDR2 SNEGSKA (reference sequence). V was pared by 5 bases and J by 0 bases, with 13 bases between. The CDR3 loop reads CSAWGGPATNEKLFF. CDR3 in DNA: TGCAGTGCTTGGGGGGGCCCCGCAACTAATGAAAAACTGTTTTTT.

A remark on this clonotype: The junction departs from the called germline gene at one end, perhaps through a read error. The chain uses TRBV18 and TRBJ2-1; D uncertain. In germline, CDR1 is KGHSH, CDR2 LQKENI. The CDR3 loop spans 15 amino acids. CDR3 sequence (DNA): TGTGCCGGCTCACCTCAAGGTAGCTCCTACAATGAGCAGTTCTTC. This gives the protein CAGSPQGSSYNEQFF.

This clonotype is medium-sized (0.01 to 0.1%) in the sample. The chain joins TRBV20-1 to TRBJ1-1; D is undetermined. Trimming left V 8 bases short and J 1 base short, with 17 bases between. This CDR3 comprises 14 residues. CDR1 DFQATT and CDR2 SNEGSKA come from the germline V gene (reference sequence). The CDR3 sequence is CSNLGGNGNTEAFF. For the CDR3, the DNA is TGCAGTAACTTGGGTGGGAACGGGAACACTGAAGCTTTCTTT.

This clonotype was found many times. The chain is built from TRBV19 and TRBJ1-2, with D maybe TRBD1 (6 bases). Looked up from germline, CDR1 is LNHDA and CDR2 is SQIVND (reference sequence). The CDR3 runs 16 residues. V was pared by 5 bases and J by 3 bases, with 19 bases between. CDR3 nucleotides: TGTGCCAGTAGTGGAACAGGGTTTAGCTCATACTATGGCTACACCTTC. It yields the protein CASSGTGFSSYYGYTF.

This clonotype appeared a few times. V gene TRBV6-5 combines with J gene TRBJ2-3, with TRBD2 matching 16 bases. The ends lost 5 bases at V and 9 bases at J; junction bases unmatched: 2. In germline, CDR1 is MNHEY, CDR2 SVGAGI. There are 14 residues in the CDR3. The CDR3 here is CASSTGLAGGTQYF. The CDR3 DNA reads as TGTGCCAGCAGTACGGGACTAGCGGGGGGGACGCAGTATTTT.

V gene TRBV20-1 combines with J gene TRBJ2-3; the D gene is possibly TRBD2 (5 bases). The length of the CDR3 is 14 residues. Germline V gene data show CDR1 as DFQATT and CDR2 as SNEGSKA (reference sequence). V was trimmed by 6 bases and J by 2 bases, leaving 15 bases between them. The CDR3: CSAKRSAPTDTQYF. The CDR3 DNA is TGCAGTGCCAAACGTAGCGCCCCCACAGATACGCAGTATTTT.

This clonotype was seen only a few times. The chain recombines TRBV12-3 or TRBV12-4 with TRBJ2-1; no firm D call. The CDR3 consists of 13 residues. V was clipped by 2 bases and J by 0 bases, with 2 bases between them. In DNA form, the CDR3 reads TGTGCCAGCAGTTTAATCTCCTACAATGAGCAGTTCTTC. This gives the protein CASSLISYNEQFF.